Each of the 4 T cell receptor beta chains below was sequenced from the same sample in a study of blood T cell repertoires in COVID-19. The table came from immunoSEQ multiplex PCR; TCRdb's copy has only in-frame clones and leaves some out. The table shows 200,000 to 300,000 clones, with roughly 76% occurring only once. The specimen was peripheral blood. These receptors all stem from a woman over 75 with COVID-19, enrolled during active disease.

This chain links TRBV18 with TRBJ1-4; the D gene is possibly TRBD1 (6 bases). V shed 6 bases and J shed 5 bases, with 10 bases lying between them. Germline-derived CDR1 and CDR2 are KGHSH and LQKENI. The length of the CDR3 is 13 residues. The CDR3: CASSGAENEKLFF. CDR3 in DNA: TGTGCCAGCTCGGGGGCAGAAAATGAAAAACTGTTTTTT.

A few counts support this clone. V and J are TRBV4-2 and TRBJ2-2, with D perhaps TRBD1 (6 bases). This CDR3 comprises 12 residues. Looked up from germline, CDR1 is LGHNA and CDR2 is YNFKEQ. Trimming left V 7 bases short and J 5 bases short, with 8 bases between. The CDR3 here is CASKDRTGELFF. The CDR3, as DNA: TGTGCCAGCAAAGACAGGACCGGGGAGCTGTTTTTT.

In regard to this clone: The same CDR3 also results from other DNA sequences found in this sample. The genes are TRBV5-4 and TRBJ2-5, with a tentative D call TRBD2 (6 bases). The V gene lost 0 bases and the J gene lost 5 bases, with 8 bases spanning the gap. CDR1 is SGHNT and CDR2 is YYREEE in the germline V gene (reference sequence). The CDR3 loop spans 13 amino acids. The CDR3 is CASSLGGRETQYF. DNA for the CDR3: TGTGCCAGCAGCTTGGGAGGGAGGGAGACCCAGTACTTC.

V gene TRBV29-1 combines with J gene TRBJ2-5; 9 nucleotides align to TRBD1. The CDR3 loop spans 14 amino acids. The junction had 8 bases not matched to a gene; V was cut back by 5 bases and J by 4 bases. Germline assignment: CDR1 SQVTM and CDR2 ANQGSEA. Written as DNA, the CDR3 is TGCAGCGTTCAAGCCGGGACAGGGCTAGAGACCCAGTACTTC. Residues: CSVQAGTGLETQYF. Full variable domain (remainder filled in from reference TRBV29-1 and TRBJ2-5): SAVISQKPSRDICQRGTSLTIQCQVDSQVTMMFWYRQQPGQSLTLIATANQGSEATYESGFVIDKFPISRPNLTFSTLTVSNMSPEDSSIYLCSVQAGTGLETQYFGPGTRLLVL.